This passage covers 16 T cell receptor beta chains from one sample sequenced in a study of technical replicates of blood from a handful of donors. Repertoires were generated with immunoSEQ multiplex PCR, while TCRdb's copy carries only in-frame clones and drops some. Of tens of thousands of clones listed, about 90% are singletons. Sequenced sample: PBMCs. Receptor source: a human donor in good health. Some clones in this sample may be carry-over from other donors' samples.

The chain joins TRBV29-1 to TRBJ1-1, with 9 bases lining up with TRBD1. V shed 4 bases, J shed 5 bases, and the junction held 5 bases outside the gene matches. Looked up from germline, CDR1 is SQVTM and CDR2 is ANQGSEA. The CDR3 runs to 13 residues. Here the CDR3 reads CSVVNRGRTEAFF. The CDR3 DNA follows: TGCAGCGTTGTGAACAGGGGGCGAACTGAAGCTTTCTTT. Based on the CDR3 plus reference TRBV29-1 and TRBJ1-1, the full variable domain is SAVISQKPSRDICQRGTSLTIQCQVDSQVTMMFWYRQQPGQSLTLIATANQGSEATYESGFVIDKFPISRPNLTFSTLTVSNMSPEDSSIYLCSVVNRGRTEAFFGQGTRLTVV.

The chain is built from TRBV4-1 and TRBJ2-7, with 13 bases matching TRBD2. From germline, CDR1 is MGHRA and CDR2 YSYEKL. J gave up 2 bases and V 4 bases, and 5 bases lay outside the gene matches. The CDR3 runs to 16 residues. Here the CDR3 reads CASSPVGTSGTYEQYF. The CDR3 region has the DNA TGCGCCAGCAGCCCAGTTGGGACTAGCGGGACCTACGAGCAGTACTTC.

This clone was detected once. The genes are TRBV19 and TRBJ2-5; tentatively, D is TRBD1 (7 bases). Germline V gene sequence: CDR1 LNHDA, CDR2 SQIVND (reference sequence). V lost 6 bases and J lost 7, with 18 bases in between. The CDR3 sequence is 14 residues long. CDR3 sequence: CASRPRGSGWTQYF. Written as DNA, the CDR3 is TGTGCCAGTAGGCCCAGGGGGAGCGGGTGGACCCAGTACTTC.

This chain connects TRBV6-4 to TRBJ2-1; 10 positions agree with TRBD2. CDR3 length: 16 residues. The V segment lost 3 bases and the J segment 5 bases; nucleotides outside the gene matches: 7. Germline V gene sequence: CDR1 MRHNA, CDR2 SNTAGT. Here the CDR3 reads CASSDGPAGGNNEQFF. The CDR3 DNA reads as TGTGCCAGCAGTGATGGCCCAGCGGGGGGGAACAATGAGCAGTTCTTC.

V usage is TRBV7-2 and J usage is TRBJ2-7; a possible D gene is TRBD1 (6 bases). CDR1 is SGHTA, CDR2 FQGNSA, per germline. The CDR3 runs 15 residues. V lost 8 bases to trimming and J lost 3 bases, with 20 bases between them. CDR3 nucleotide sequence: TGTGCCAGCCAAACAGGGCTCACATGGGACTACGAGCAGTACTTC. Protein product: CASQTGLTWDYEQYF.

This chain uses TRBV9 with TRBJ2-1; D is unresolved. Germline loops: CDR1 SGDLS, CDR2 YYNGEE. This CDR3 has 13 residues. Deletions cut 0 bases from V and 4 bases from J, with 5 bases between. The DNA of the CDR3 is TGTGCCAGCAGCGTAGCACTTTACAATGAGCAGTTCTTC. Its translation: CASSVALYNEQFF.

The rearrangement links TRBV19 to TRBJ2-2; D may be TRBD2 (5 bases). The V and J ends lost 2 bases and 2 bases respectively, with 9 bases between them. This CDR3 region has 15 residues. Germline V gives CDR1 LNHDA, CDR2 SQIVND (reference sequence). Written as DNA, the CDR3 is TGTGCCAGTAGTATAATAGAGGGAAACACCGGGGAGCTGTTTTTT. Protein: CASSIIEGNTGELFF.

The chain carries TRBV6-5 and TRBJ2-2, with D uncertain. Germline values: CDR1 MNHEY, CDR2 SVGAGI. The ends were cut back, 5 bases at V and 1 base at J, with 8 bases in the middle. This CDR3 contains 14 residues. The CDR3 DNA reads TGTGCCAGCAGTCCCCGAGTGAACACCGGGGAGCTGTTTTTT. Its protein is CASSPRVNTGELFF.

The chain carries TRBV4-3 and TRBJ1-1; possibly TRBD1 for D (6 bases). V was cut by 4 bases and J by 0 bases, with 15 bases left in between. The germline V gene has CDR1 LGHNA and CDR2 YSLEER. The CDR3 spans 16 residues. CDR3 in amino acids: CASSPGRGHLNTEAFF. The CDR3 DNA reads TGCGCCAGCAGCCCGGGTAGGGGACACTTGAACACTGAAGCTTTCTTT.

The genes are TRBV18 and TRBJ2-1, with 7 nucleotides matching TRBD2. Germline V gene lookup returns CDR1 KGHSH and CDR2 LQKENI. The CDR3 runs 15 residues. The ends lost 3 bases at V and 0 bases at J; junction bases unmatched: 2. CDR3 protein: CASSPGTNSYNEQFF. The CDR3 DNA reads TGTGCCAGCTCACCCGGGACTAACTCCTACAATGAGCAGTTCTTC.

The genes are TRBV9 and TRBJ2-1; tentative D call: TRBD2 (5 bases). The CDR3 runs 13 residues. Germline CDR1 is SGDLS and CDR2 is YYNGEE. Trimming shortened V by 1 base and J by 9 bases, and 11 bases separated the two germline ends. The CDR3 loop is CASSVRERSEQFF. The CDR3 nucleotides are TGTGCCAGCAGCGTACGGGAAAGAAGTGAGCAGTTCTTC.

This clone was picked up a small number of times. CDR3 DNA sequence: TGTGCCAGCAGAAGGCAGGGGATAAATGAGCAGTTCTTC. Protein: CASRRQGINEQFF. The chain recombines TRBV27 with TRBJ2-1; maybe TRBD1 (6 bases). Germline V gives CDR1 MNHEY, CDR2 SMNVEV (reference sequence). The CDR3 is 13 residues long. V was pared by 6 bases and J by 7 bases, with 13 bases between.

The CDR3 region is CASSVGVTVGSPLHF. The CDR3 DNA reads TGTGCCAGCAGCGTAGGGGTGACAGTCGGTTCACCCCTCCACTTT. This chain joins TRBV9 and TRBJ1-6; D is perhaps TRBD1 (5 bases). The germline V gene has CDR1 SGDLS and CDR2 YYNGEE. The CDR3 is 15 amino acids. The ends were cut back, 0 bases at V and 9 bases at J, with 13 bases in the middle.

The gene calls are TRBV6-5 and TRBJ2-7, with a tentative D call TRBD2 (6 bases). CDR1 and CDR2 from the germline V gene are MNHEY and SVGAGI. V was clipped by 8 bases and J by 5 bases, with 10 bases between them. The CDR3 runs 11 residues. The CDR3 DNA follows: TGTGCCAGCCGGAGGGGAGACGAGCAGTACTTC. Its protein is CASRRGDEQYF.

DNA of the CDR3: TGTGCCAGCAGCTTAGGGACAGGGGTTAACAATCAGCCCCAGCATTTT. As protein: CASSLGTGVNNQPQHF. The chain links TRBV5-8 to TRBJ1-5; 10 bases are a match to TRBD1. CDR1 and CDR2 (germline): SGHTS, YDEGEE. Losses at the gene ends were 2 bases for V and 3 bases for J; bases not matched to a gene: 5. The CDR3 runs 16 residues.

The V call is TRBV7-9, the J call TRBJ2-1; 11 bases line up with TRBD2. CDR3 length: 16 residues. Germline loops: CDR1 SEHNR, CDR2 FQNEAQ (reference sequence). The junction had 8 bases not matched to a gene; V was cut back by 5 bases and J by 5 bases. CDR3 DNA sequence: TGTGCCAGCAGCCGTAGCGGGGGGGCCTTGGACAATGAGCAGTTCTTC. This translates into CASSRSGGALDNEQFF.